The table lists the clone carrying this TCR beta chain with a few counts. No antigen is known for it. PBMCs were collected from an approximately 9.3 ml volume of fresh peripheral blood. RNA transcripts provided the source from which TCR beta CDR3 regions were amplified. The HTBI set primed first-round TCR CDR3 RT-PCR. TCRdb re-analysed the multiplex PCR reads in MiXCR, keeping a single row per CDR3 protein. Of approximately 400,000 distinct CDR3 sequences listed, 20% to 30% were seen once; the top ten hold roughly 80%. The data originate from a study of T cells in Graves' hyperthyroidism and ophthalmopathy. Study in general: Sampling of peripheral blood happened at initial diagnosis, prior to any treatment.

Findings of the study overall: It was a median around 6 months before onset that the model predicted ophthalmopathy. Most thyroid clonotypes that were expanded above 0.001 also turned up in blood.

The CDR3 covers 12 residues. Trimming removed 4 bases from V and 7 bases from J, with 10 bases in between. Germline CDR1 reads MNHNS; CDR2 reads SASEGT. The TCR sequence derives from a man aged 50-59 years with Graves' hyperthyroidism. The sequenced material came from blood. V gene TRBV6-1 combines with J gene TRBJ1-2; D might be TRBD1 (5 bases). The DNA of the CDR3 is TGTGCCAGCAGTGCAGGGCGAGCTGGCTACACCTTC. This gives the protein CASSAGRAGYTF.